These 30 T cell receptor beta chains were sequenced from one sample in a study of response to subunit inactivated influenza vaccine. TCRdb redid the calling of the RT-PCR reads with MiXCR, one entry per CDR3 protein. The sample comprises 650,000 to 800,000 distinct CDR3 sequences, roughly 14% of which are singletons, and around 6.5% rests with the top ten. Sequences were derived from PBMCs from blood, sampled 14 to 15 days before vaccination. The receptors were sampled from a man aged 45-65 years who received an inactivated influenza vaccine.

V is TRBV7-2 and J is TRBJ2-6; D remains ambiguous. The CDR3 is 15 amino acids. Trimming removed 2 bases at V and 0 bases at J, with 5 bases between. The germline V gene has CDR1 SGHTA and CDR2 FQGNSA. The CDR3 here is CASSLWASGANVLTF. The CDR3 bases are TGTGCCAGCAGCTTATGGGCCTCTGGGGCCAACGTCCTGACTTTC.

CDR3 sequence reads: CASTPTGGTNTEAFF. The DNA of the CDR3 is TGTGCCAGCACCCCGACAGGGGGAACTAACACTGAAGCTTTCTTT. This sequence joins TRBV6-1 and TRBJ1-1, with 9 bases fitting TRBD1. V gave up 7 bases and J gave up 2 bases; unmatched junction bases: 8. From germline, CDR1 is MNHNS and CDR2 SASEGT. The CDR3 extends over 15 amino acids.

The CDR3 reads CASSRRGGEQYF. CDR3 nucleotide sequence: TGTGCCAGCAGCCGCCGGGGGGGCGAGCAGTACTTC. J is TRBJ2-7 and V is TRBV7-2; 8 bases map to TRBD2. The V gene end was trimmed by 5 bases and the J gene end by 6 bases; junction bases not matched to a gene: 3. The CDR3 runs 12 residues. Looked up from germline, CDR1 is SGHTA and CDR2 is FQGNSA.

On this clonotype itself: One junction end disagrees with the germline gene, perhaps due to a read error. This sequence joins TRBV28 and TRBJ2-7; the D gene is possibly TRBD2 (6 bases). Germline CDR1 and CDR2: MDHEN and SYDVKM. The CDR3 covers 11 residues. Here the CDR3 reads CATSFGGEQYF. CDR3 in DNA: TGTGCCACCAGTTTTGGGGGGGAGCAGTACTTC.

The CDR3 nucleotides are TGCGCCAGCCAGGGAGATACGCAGTATTTT. Translated, it gives CASQGDTQYF. The J gene is TRBJ2-3, the V gene TRBV5-1; a weak D match, TRBD1 (5 bases). Trimming left V 7 bases short and J 5 bases short, with 5 bases between. The CDR3 is 10 residues long. Per the germline V gene, CDR1 is SGHRS and CDR2 is YFSETQ.

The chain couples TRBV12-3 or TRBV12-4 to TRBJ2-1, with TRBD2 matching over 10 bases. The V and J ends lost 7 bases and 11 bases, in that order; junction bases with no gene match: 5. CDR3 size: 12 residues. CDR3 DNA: TGTGCCAGCATGCGGGGACTAGCGAAGCAGTTCTTC. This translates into CASMRGLAKQFF.

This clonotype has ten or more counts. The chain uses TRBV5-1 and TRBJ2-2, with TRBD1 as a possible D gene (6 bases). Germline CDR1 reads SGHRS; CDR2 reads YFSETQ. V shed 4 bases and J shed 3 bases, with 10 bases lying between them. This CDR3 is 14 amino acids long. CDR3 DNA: TGCGCCAGCAGCCTCCGGACAGACACCGGGGAGCTGTTTTTT. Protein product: CASSLRTDTGELFF.

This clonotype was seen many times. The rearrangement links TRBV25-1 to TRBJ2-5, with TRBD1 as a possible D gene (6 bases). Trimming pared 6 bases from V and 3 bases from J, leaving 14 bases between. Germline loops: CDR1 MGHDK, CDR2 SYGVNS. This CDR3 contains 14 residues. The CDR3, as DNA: TGTGCCAGCAGCTTACAGGGAAGGAAAGAGACCCAGTACTTC. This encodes CASSLQGRKETQYF.

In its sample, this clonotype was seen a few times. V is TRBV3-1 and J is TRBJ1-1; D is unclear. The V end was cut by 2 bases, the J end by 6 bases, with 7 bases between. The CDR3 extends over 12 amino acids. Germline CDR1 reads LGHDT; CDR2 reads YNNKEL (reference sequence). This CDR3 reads CASSQPPAEAFF. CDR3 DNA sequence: TGTGCCAGCAGCCAACCCCCCGCTGAAGCTTTCTTT.

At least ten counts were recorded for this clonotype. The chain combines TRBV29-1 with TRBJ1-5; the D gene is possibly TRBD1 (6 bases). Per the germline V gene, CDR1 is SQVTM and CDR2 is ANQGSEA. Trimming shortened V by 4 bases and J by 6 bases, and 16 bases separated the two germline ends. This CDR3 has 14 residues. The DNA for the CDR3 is TGCAGCGTTGTAAGCGGGGGCCAGGGTCAGCCCCAGCATTTT. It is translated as CSVVSGGQGQPQHF.

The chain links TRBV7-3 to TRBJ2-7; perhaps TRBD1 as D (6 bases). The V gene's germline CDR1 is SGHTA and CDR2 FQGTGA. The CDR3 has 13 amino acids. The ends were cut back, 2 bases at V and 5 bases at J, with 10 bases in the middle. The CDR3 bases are TGTGCCAGCAGCTTAGCACAGGGCCACGAGCAGTACTTC. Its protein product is CASSLAQGHEQYF.

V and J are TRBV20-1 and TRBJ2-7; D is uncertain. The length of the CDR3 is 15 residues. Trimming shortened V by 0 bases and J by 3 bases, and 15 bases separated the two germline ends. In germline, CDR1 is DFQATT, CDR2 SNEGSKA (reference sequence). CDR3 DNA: TGCAGTGCTAGAGATCGACCGGGTTCCTACTACGAGCAGTACTTC. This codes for CSARDRPGSYYEQYF.

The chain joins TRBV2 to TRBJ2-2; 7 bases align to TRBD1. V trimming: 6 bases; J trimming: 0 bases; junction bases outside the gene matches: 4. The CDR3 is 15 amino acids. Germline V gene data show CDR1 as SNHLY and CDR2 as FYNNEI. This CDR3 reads CASRETGANTGELFF. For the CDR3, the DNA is TGTGCCAGCAGGGAAACAGGGGCGAACACCGGGGAGCTGTTTTTT. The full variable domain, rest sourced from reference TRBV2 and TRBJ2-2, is EPEVTQTPSHQVTQMGQEVILRCVPISNHLYFYWYRQILGQKVEFLVSFYNNEISEKSEIFDDQFSVERPDGSNFTLKIRSTKLEDSAMYFCASRETGANTGELFFGEGSRLTVL.

The CDR3 here is CASSVSFRTGNDYEQYF. CDR3 coding DNA: TGTGCCAGCAGTGTCTCATTCCGGACAGGGAACGACTACGAGCAGTACTTC. The chain recombines TRBV2 with TRBJ2-7; 8 positions match TRBD1. The germline V gene encodes CDR1 SNHLY and CDR2 FYNNEI. The CDR3 length is 17 residues. Trimming cost V 4 bases and J 3 bases; bases outside gene matches: 14.

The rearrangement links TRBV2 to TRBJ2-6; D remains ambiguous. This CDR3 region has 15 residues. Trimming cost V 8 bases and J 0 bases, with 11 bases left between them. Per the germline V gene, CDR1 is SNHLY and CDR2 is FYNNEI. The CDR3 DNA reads TGTGCCAGCTACGGTTCAGACTCTGGGGCCAACGTCCTGACTTTC. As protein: CASYGSDSGANVLTF.

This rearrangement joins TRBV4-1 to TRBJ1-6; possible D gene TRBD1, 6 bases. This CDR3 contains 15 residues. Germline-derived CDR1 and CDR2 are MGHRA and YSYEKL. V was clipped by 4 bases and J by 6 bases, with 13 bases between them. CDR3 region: CASSRGAQVNSPLHF. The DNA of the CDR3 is TGCGCCAGCAGCCGGGGGGCACAGGTTAATTCACCCCTCCACTTT.

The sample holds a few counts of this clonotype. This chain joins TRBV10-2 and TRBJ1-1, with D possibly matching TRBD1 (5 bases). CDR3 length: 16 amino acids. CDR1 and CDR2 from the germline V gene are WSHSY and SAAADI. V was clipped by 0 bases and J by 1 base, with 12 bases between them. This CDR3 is CASSESYWGRNTEAFF. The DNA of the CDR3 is TGCGCCAGCAGTGAGTCGTATTGGGGACGGAACACTGAAGCTTTCTTT.

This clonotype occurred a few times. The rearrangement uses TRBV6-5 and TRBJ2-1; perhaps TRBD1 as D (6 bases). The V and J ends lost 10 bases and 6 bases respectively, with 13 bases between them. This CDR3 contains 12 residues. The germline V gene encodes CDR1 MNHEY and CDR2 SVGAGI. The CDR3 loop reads CATNRVGNEQFF. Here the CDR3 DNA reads TGTGCCACCAACAGGGTTGGCAATGAGCAGTTCTTC.

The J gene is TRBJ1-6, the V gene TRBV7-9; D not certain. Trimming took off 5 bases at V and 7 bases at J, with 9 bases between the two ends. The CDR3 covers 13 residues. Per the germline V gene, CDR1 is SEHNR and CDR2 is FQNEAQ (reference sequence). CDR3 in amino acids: CASSRTLNSPLHF. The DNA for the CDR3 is TGTGCCAGCAGCCGTACCCTCAATTCACCCCTCCACTTT.

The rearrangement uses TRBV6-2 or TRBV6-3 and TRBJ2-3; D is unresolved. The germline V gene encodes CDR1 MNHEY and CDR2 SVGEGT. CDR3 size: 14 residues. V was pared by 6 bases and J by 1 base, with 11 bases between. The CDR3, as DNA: TGTGCCAGCAGGATGGGTGGGGGCACAGATACGCAGTATTTT. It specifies CASRMGGGTDTQYF.

CDR3 sequence (DNA): TGTGCCAGCAGTGAATTTGGGGGAATGAACACTGAAGCTTTCTTT. Encoded protein: CASSEFGGMNTEAFF. This chain uses TRBV2 with TRBJ1-1; perhaps TRBD1 as D (5 bases). CDR1 is SNHLY and CDR2 is FYNNEI in the germline V gene. The V and J ends lost 2 bases and 0 bases respectively, with 10 bases between them. The CDR3 extends over 15 amino acids.

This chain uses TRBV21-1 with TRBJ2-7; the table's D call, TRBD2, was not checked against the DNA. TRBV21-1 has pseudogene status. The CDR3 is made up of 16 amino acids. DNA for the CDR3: TGTGCCAGCAGCCAGACACTAGCGGGAGGCCACTACGAGCAGTACTTC. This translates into CASSQTLAGGHYEQYF.

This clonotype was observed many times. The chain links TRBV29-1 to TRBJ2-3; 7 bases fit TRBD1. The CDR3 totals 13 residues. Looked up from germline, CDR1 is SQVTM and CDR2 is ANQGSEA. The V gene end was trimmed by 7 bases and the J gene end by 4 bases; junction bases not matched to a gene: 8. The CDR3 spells CSDRQGIADTQYF. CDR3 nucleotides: TGCAGCGACCGACAGGGTATCGCAGATACGCAGTATTTT.

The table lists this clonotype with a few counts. DNA of the CDR3: TGTGCCAGCAGCATCATGGTCACTACACGCACAGATACGCAGTATTTT. Translation: CASSIMVTTRTDTQYF. This chain uses TRBV5-6 with TRBJ2-3; D not resolved. The CDR3 covers 16 residues. V lost 4 bases, J lost 1 base, and 16 bases lay in between. Germline assignment: CDR1 SGHDT and CDR2 YYEEEE. Together with reference TRBV5-6 and TRBJ2-3, the CDR3 gives the full variable domain: DAGVTQSPTHLIKTRGQQVTLRCSPKSGHDTVSWYQQALGQGPQFIFQYYEEEERQRGNFPDRFSGHQFPNYSSELNVNALLLGDSALYLCASSIMVTTRTDTQYFGPGTRLTVL.

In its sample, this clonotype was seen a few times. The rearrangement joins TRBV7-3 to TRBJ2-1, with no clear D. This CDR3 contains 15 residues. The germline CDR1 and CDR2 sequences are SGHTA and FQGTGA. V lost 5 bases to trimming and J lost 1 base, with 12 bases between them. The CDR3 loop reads CASSREMVSYNEQFF. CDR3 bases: TGTGCCAGCAGCCGAGAGATGGTGTCCTACAATGAGCAGTTCTTC.

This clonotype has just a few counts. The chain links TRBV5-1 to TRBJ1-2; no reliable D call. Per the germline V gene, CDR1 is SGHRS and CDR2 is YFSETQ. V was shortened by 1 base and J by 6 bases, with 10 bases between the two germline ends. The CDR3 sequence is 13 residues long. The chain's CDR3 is CASSLLDRDGYTF. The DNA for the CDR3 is TGCGCCAGCAGCTTGCTGGATCGGGATGGCTACACCTTC.

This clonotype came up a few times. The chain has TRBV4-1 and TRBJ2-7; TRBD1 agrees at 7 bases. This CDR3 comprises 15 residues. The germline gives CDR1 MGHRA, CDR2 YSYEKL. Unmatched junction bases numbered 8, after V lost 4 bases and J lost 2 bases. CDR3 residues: CASSRLEGATYEQYF. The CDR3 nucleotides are TGCGCCAGCAGCCGTCTAGAGGGGGCCACCTACGAGCAGTACTTC.

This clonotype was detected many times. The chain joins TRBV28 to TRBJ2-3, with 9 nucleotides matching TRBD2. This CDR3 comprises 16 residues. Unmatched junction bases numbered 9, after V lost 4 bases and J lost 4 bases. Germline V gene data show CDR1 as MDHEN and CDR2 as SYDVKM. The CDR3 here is CASSSPEREDPDTQYF. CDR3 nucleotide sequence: TGTGCCAGCAGTTCCCCAGAGCGGGAGGACCCAGATACGCAGTATTTT.

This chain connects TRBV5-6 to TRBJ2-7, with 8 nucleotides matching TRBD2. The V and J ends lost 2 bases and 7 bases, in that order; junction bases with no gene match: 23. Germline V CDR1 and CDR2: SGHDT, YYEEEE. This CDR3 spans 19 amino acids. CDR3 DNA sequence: TGTGCCAGCAGCTTACTCGCGGGAGGAAGGAGTAACCTACTGGGAGAGCAGTACTTC. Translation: CASSLLAGGRSNLLGEQYF.

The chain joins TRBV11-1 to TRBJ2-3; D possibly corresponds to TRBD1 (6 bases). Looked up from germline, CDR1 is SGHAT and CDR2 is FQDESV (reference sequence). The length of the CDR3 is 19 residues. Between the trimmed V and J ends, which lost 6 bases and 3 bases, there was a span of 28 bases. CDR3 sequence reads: CASRVLPGQFLPGTDTQYF. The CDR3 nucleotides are TGTGCCAGCAGGGTCCTTCCGGGACAATTCCTCCCTGGAACAGATACGCAGTATTTT.